The 4 T cell receptor beta chains below were found in one sample sequenced in a study of T cell repertoires and HLA-DP antigens. The antigens for these receptors are not known. Produced via immunoSEQ multiplex PCR; TCRdb's table is partial and in-frame only. The repertoire holds some 89,000 clones, with approximately 86% as singletons. The material sequenced was CD4+ T cells from PBMCs. These TCRs come from a man aged 45 to 65 in good health and CMV-seronegative.

CDR3 sequence: CAWRTSGGTNEQFF. As DNA, the CDR3 is TGTGCCTGGCGAACTAGCGGGGGGACAAATGAGCAGTTCTTC. The chain has TRBV30 and TRBJ2-1; 12 bases line up with TRBD2. The V gene's germline CDR1 is GTSNPN and CDR2 SVGIG (reference sequence). Unmatched junction bases numbered 6, after V lost 5 bases and J lost 7 bases. CDR3 length equals 14 residues.

This chain uses TRBV7-2 with TRBJ2-1; 13 nucleotides align to TRBD2. This CDR3 is built from 18 residues. Germline V gene lookup returns CDR1 SGHTA and CDR2 FQGNSA. V dropped 5 bases and J dropped 0; count of bases not matched to a gene: 7. DNA for the CDR3: TGTGCCAGCAGCACTCGGACTAGCGGGGGAAGCTCCTACAATGAGCAGTTCTTC. Residues: CASSTRTSGGSSYNEQFF.

The chain links TRBV28 to TRBJ1-1, with D maybe TRBD1 (5 bases). Trimming shortened V by 4 bases and J by 5 bases, and 8 bases separated the two germline ends. The germline gives CDR1 MDHEN, CDR2 SYDVKM. This CDR3 comprises 12 residues. The CDR3 bases are TGTGCCAGCAGTTCAGGGATTACTGAAGCTTTCTTT. Residues: CASSSGITEAFF.

The genes are TRBV28 and TRBJ2-1; 9 nucleotides agree with TRBD1. The CDR3 is 16 amino acids. Losses at the gene ends were 8 bases for V and 4 bases for J; bases not matched to a gene: 12. In germline, CDR1 is MDHEN, CDR2 SYDVKM. The CDR3 loop reads CASGKDRGGRYNEQFF. CDR3 nucleotide sequence: TGTGCCAGCGGGAAAGACAGGGGGGGACGATACAATGAGCAGTTCTTC.